The 17 T cell receptor beta chains below all came from one sample that was sequenced in a study of cytomegalovirus exposure and HLA in healthy donors. The primer mix had 60 Vbeta and 13 Jbeta primers. Generated by immunoSEQ multiplex PCR, the TCRdb table keeps only in-frame clones and is missing some. Found here are around 72,000 clones, about 66% of them singletons; the top ten hold roughly 22%. The sequencing sample was made of PBMCs. Receptors originate from a man aged 35-49 years in good health and CMV-seropositive.

This chain links TRBV19 with TRBJ1-2; tentative D call: TRBD1 (5 bases). The germline V gene encodes CDR1 LNHDA and CDR2 SQIVND (reference sequence). The CDR3 loop spans 11 amino acids. V was trimmed by 5 bases and J by 8 bases, leaving 9 bases between them. CDR3 in DNA: TGTGCCAGTAGTCTCCAGGGAGGCTACACCTTC. Amino acids: CASSLQGGYTF.

This rearrangement joins TRBV21-1 to TRBJ2-7; TRBD1, the table's D call, lacks a check against the DNA. TRBV21-1 is a listed pseudogene. The CDR3 has 14 residues. CDR3 loop: CASRTGQKCYEQYF. The CDR3, as DNA: TGTGCCAGCAGGACGGGACAGAAATGCTACGAGCAGTACTTC.

The V call is TRBV5-1, the J call TRBJ1-1; a weak D match, TRBD1 (6 bases). V lost 1 base and J 10 bases, leaving 20 bases between the germline ends. Germline CDR1 and CDR2: SGHRS and YFSETQ. The CDR3 loop spans 15 amino acids. CDR3: CASSLQGQQGRVAFF. In DNA form, the CDR3 reads TGCGCCAGCAGCTTGCAAGGACAGCAGGGTAGGGTAGCTTTCTTT.

This chain joins TRBV11-1 and TRBJ2-1; TRBD2 is a possible D gene (5 bases). V dropped 1 base and J dropped 6 bases, with 10 bases sitting between them. Germline V CDR1 and CDR2: SGHAT, FQDESV (reference sequence). The CDR3 consists of 14 residues. The CDR3 reads CASSLGGISNEQFF. The CDR3 bases are TGTGCCAGCAGCTTAGGAGGGATCTCCAATGAGCAGTTCTTC. Variable domain in full (rest from reference TRBV11-1 and TRBJ2-1): EAEVAQSPRYKITEKSQAVAFWCDPISGHATLYWYRQILGQGPELLVQFQDESVVDDSQLPKDRFSAERLKGVDSTLKIQPAELGDSAMYLCASSLGGISNEQFFGPGTRLTVL.

This clone occurred a few times. An end of the junction differs from the germline gene, which may be a read error. V usage is TRBV7-2 and J usage is TRBJ1-4; D gene ambiguous. This CDR3 spans 13 amino acids. In germline, CDR1 is SGHTA, CDR2 FQGNSA. CDR3 sequence reads: CASSLTTNEKLFF. The CDR3 DNA reads as TGTGCCAGCAGCTTAACAACAAATGAAAAACTGTTTTTT.

The rearrangement joins TRBV15 to TRBJ1-2; D ambiguous. CDR1 and CDR2 from the germline V gene are LNHNV and YYDKDF (reference sequence). CDR3 length: 13 residues. The V gene lost 6 bases and the J gene lost 3 bases, with 11 bases spanning the gap. In nucleotides, the CDR3 is TGTGCCACCAGAGAGAGAAACGACTATGGCTACACCTTC. Translation: CATRERNDYGYTF. Full variable domain (remainder filled in from reference TRBV15 and TRBJ1-2): DAMVIQNPRYQVTQFGKPVTLSCSQTLNHNVMYWYQQKSSQAPKLLFHYYDKDFNNEADTPDNFQSRRPNTSFCFLDIRSPGLGDTAMYLCATRERNDYGYTFGSGTRLTVV.

The V gene is TRBV2, the J gene TRBJ1-5, with TRBD1 matching over 7 bases. Losses at the gene ends were 3 bases for V and 3 bases for J; bases not matched to a gene: 5. Germline lookup yields CDR1 SNHLY and CDR2 FYNNEI. The CDR3 totals 15 residues. Written as DNA, the CDR3 is TGTGCCAGCAGTGAGGGGCAGGGGGTCAATCAGCCCCAGCATTTT. Encoded protein: CASSEGQGVNQPQHF.

V usage is TRBV6-1 and J usage is TRBJ1-6; D perhaps matches TRBD1 (5 bases). The V gene lost 7 bases and the J gene lost 10 bases, with 17 bases spanning the gap. This CDR3 spans 14 amino acids. CDR1 and CDR2 (germline): MNHNS, SASEGT. This chain's CDR3 is CASTTGPAGSPLHF. The CDR3 DNA reads as TGTGCCAGCACTACAGGACCCGCCGGCTCACCCCTCCACTTT.

This clone was counted between two and nine times. The chain uses TRBV2 and TRBJ1-1, with 7 bases identical to TRBD1. The germline gives CDR1 SNHLY, CDR2 FYNNEI. Trimming took 6 bases from V and 1 from J; bases not matched to a gene: 5. CDR3 size: 14 residues. The CDR3 bases are TGTGCCAGCAGAGTCGACAGGGCGAACACTGAAGCTTTCTTT. This translates into CASRVDRANTEAFF. Full variable domain (missing parts from reference TRBV2 and TRBJ1-1): EPEVTQTPSHQVTQMGQEVILRCVPISNHLYFYWYRQILGQKVEFLVSFYNNEISEKSEIFDDQFSVERPDGSNFTLKIRSTKLEDSAMYFCASRVDRANTEAFFGQGTRLTVV.

The chain couples TRBV11-2 to TRBJ2-1, with D possibly matching TRBD2 (6 bases). This CDR3 has 14 amino acids. Trimming left V 5 bases short and J 0 bases short, with 8 bases between. CDR1 is SGHAT, CDR2 FQNNGV, per germline. The CDR3 DNA reads as TGTGCCAGCAGCCGGGACTCCTCCTACAATGAGCAGTTCTTC. Protein: CASSRDSSYNEQFF.

This clone was observed a handful of times. This chain uses TRBV29-1 with TRBJ2-7, with 7 bases aligning to TRBD2. This CDR3 is 13 amino acids long. After removal of 5 bases from V and 3 bases from J, the junction contained 7 bases not matched to a gene. Germline CDR1 is SQVTM and CDR2 is ANQGSEA. The CDR3 bases are TGCAGCGTTCCCAGCGGGGCTAACTACGAGCAGTACTTC. This translates into CSVPSGANYEQYF.

This chain uses TRBV5-4 with TRBJ2-2; 7 positions match TRBD1. Looked up from germline, CDR1 is SGHNT and CDR2 is YYREEE (reference sequence). V gave up 3 bases and J gave up 7 bases; unmatched junction bases: 9. The CDR3 runs 15 residues. The CDR3, as DNA: TGTGCCAGCAGCTCCCCGGGACAGAAAATCGGGGAGCTGTTTTTT. Translation: CASSSPGQKIGELFF. Using reference TRBV5-4 and TRBJ2-2 for the parts outside the CDR3, the full variable domain is ETGVTQSPTHLIKTRGQQVTLRCSSQSGHNTVSWYQQALGQGPQFIFQYYREEENGRGNFPPRFSGLQFPNYSSELNVNALELDDSALYLCASSSPGQKIGELFFGEGSRLTVL.

The CDR3 sequence: CASSKSGGVAGELFF. The DNA of the CDR3 is TGTGCCAGCAGTAAAAGCGGGGGGGTTGCTGGAGAGCTGTTTTTT. V gene TRBV4-2 combines with J gene TRBJ2-2; 10 nucleotides agree with TRBD2. V trimming: 6 bases; J trimming: 11 bases; junction bases outside the gene matches: 12. CDR1 LGHNA and CDR2 YNFKEQ come from the germline V gene. The CDR3 is made up of 15 amino acids.

The rearrangement links TRBV15 to TRBJ1-2; tentative D call: TRBD1 (5 bases). The length of the CDR3 is 14 residues. V dropped 1 base and J dropped 4 bases, with 10 bases sitting between them. Looked up from germline, CDR1 is LNHNV and CDR2 is YYDKDF (reference sequence). Here the CDR3 reads CATSRGGQGYGYTF. As DNA, the CDR3 is TGTGCCACCAGCAGAGGGGGTCAGGGCTATGGCTACACCTTC.

The chain uses TRBV6-1 and TRBJ1-6; 8 nucleotides align to TRBD1. With V trimmed by 4 bases and J by 7 bases, 6 bases remained unmatched. Germline lookup yields CDR1 MNHNS and CDR2 SASEGT. The CDR3 extends over 15 amino acids. The CDR3 reads CASSGQGAENSPLHF. In nucleotides, the CDR3 is TGTGCCAGCAGTGGGCAGGGGGCAGAAAATTCACCCCTCCACTTT.

This clone was picked up one time. The rearrangement links TRBV5-1 to TRBJ2-1; D is perhaps TRBD2 (6 bases). V lost 4 bases, J lost 7 bases, and 21 bases lay in between. This CDR3 comprises 16 residues. Germline V lookup: CDR1 SGHRS, CDR2 YFSETQ. The CDR3 DNA sequence: TGCGCCAGCAGCCCACCGGGACTTAGCTCGGGTAATGAGCAGTTCTTC. This gives the protein CASSPPGLSSGNEQFF.

V is TRBV5-6 and J is TRBJ1-2; 7 nucleotides line up with TRBD1. V lost 5 bases and J lost 0; bases outside the gene matches: 13. CDR3 length: 17 amino acids. Per the germline V gene, CDR1 is SGHDT and CDR2 is YYEEEE. CDR3 bases: TGTGCCAGCAGTTCCTACCGAGACAGGGCGGCTAACTATGGCTACACCTTC. It yields the protein CASSSYRDRAANYGYTF.